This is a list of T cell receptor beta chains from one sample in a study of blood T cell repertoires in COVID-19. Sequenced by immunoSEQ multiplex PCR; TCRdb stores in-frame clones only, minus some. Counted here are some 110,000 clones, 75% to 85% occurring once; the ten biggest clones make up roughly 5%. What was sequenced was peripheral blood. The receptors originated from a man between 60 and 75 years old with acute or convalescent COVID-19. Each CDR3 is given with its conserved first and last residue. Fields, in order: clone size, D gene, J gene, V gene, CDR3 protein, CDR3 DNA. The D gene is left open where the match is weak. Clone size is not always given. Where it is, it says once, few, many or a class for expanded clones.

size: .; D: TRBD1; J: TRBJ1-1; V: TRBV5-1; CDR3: CASSSTGGYSQDTEAFF; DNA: TGCGCCAGCAGCTCCACAGGGGGATACAGCCAGGACACTGAAGCTTTCTTT
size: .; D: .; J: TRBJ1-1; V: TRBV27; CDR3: CASSLHGPNTEAFF; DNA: TGTGCCAGCAGTCTCCATGGGCCGAACACTGAAGCTTTCTTT
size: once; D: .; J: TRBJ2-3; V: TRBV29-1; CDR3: CSVFRPSTDTQYF; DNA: TGCAGCGTTTTCAGGCCTAGCACAGATACGCAGTATTTT
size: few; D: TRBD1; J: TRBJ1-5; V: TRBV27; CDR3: CASSFSGTGGLQPQHF; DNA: TGTGCCAGCAGTTTCTCGGGGACAGGGGGCCTTCAGCCCCAGCATTTT
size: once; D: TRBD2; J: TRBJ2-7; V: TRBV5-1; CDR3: CASSLGLAGGPFSYEQYF; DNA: TGCGCCAGCAGCTTGGGCCTAGCGGGAGGGCCGTTCTCCTACGAGCAGTACTTC
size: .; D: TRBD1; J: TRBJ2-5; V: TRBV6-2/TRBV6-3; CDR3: CASSRDRGVGQETQYF; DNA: TGTGCCAGCAGCCGTGACAGGGGAGTAGGGCAAGAGACCCAGTACTTC
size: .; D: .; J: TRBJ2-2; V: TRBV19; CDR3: CASSITRRGGTGELFF; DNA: TGTGCCAGTAGTATAACCAGGCGGGGAGGCACCGGGGAGCTGTTTTTT
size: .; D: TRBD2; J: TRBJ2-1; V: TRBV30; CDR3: CAWSVSGSPYNEQFF; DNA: TGTGCCTGGAGTGTTAGCGGGAGTCCCTACAATGAGCAGTTCTTC
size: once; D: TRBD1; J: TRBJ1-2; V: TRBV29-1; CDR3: CSSQGAYGYTF; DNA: TGCAGCTCACAGGGGGCCTATGGCTACACCTTC
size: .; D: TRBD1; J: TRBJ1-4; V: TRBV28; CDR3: CASSPGQTIEKLFF; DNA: TGTGCCAGCAGTCCGGGACAGACAATAGAAAAACTGTTTTTT
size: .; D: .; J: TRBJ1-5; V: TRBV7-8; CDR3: CASSLVAGDQPQHF; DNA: TGTGCCAGCAGCTTAGTCGCGGGGGATCAGCCCCAGCATTTT
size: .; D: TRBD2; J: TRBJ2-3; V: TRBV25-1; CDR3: CTRGGLFTDTQYF; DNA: TGTACCCGGGGGGGCTTGTTCACAGATACGCAGTATTTT
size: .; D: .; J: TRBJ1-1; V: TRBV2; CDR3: CASMEGNLGSEAFF; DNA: TGTGCCAGCATGGAGGGGAACCTTGGGTCTGAAGCTTTCTTT
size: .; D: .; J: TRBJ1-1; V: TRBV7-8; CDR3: CASSLAGTNNMNTEAFF; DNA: TGTGCCAGCAGCTTAGCCGGGACAAATAACATGAACACTGAAGCTTTCTTT
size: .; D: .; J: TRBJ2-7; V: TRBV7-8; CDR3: CASSLGGSSRGYEQYF; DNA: TGTGCCAGCAGCTTAGGTGGGAGTAGCCGGGGGTACGAGCAGTACTTC
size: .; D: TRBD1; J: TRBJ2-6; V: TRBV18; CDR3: CASSPGQASSGANVLTF; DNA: TGTGCCAGCTCACCCGGACAGGCGAGCTCTGGGGCCAACGTCCTGACTTTC
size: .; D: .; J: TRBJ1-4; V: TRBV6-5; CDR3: CASSLTNEKLFF; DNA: TGTGCCAGCAGCCTGACTAATGAAAAACTGTTTTTT
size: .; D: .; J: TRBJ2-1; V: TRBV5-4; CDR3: CASSADSSFYNEQFF; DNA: TGTGCCAGCAGCGCAGACTCATCCTTTTACAATGAGCAGTTCTTC
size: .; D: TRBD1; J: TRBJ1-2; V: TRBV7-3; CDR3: CASSPGQGDGYTF; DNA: TGTGCCAGCAGCCCTGGACAGGGTGATGGCTACACCTTC
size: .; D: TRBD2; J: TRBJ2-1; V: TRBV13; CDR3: CASSRTSGTYNEQFF; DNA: TGTGCCAGCAGCAGGACTAGCGGCACCTACAATGAGCAGTTCTTC
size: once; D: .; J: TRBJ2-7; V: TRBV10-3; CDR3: CAISDLGRSGEQYF; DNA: TGTGCCATCAGTGACTTGGGGCGCTCGGGCGAGCAGTACTTC
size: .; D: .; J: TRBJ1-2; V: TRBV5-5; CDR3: CASSLGGITGGYTF; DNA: TGTGCCAGCAGCTTGGGCGGGATTACCGGTGGCTACACCTTC
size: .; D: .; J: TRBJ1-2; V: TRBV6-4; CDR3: CASSATGQSYGYTF; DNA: TGTGCCAGCAGTGCCACCGGACAGTCCTATGGCTACACCTTC
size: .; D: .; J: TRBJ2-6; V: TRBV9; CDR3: CASSVKSSGANVLTF; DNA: TGTGCCAGCAGCGTTAAGAGCTCTGGGGCCAACGTCCTGACTTTC
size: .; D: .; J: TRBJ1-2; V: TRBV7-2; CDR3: CASSFGGHAGYTF; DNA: TGTGCCAGCAGCTTCGGGGGGCATGCAGGCTACACCTTC